This T cell receptor beta chain emerged from a study of response to subunit inactivated influenza vaccine. The CDR3 is made up of 13 amino acids. Germline loops: CDR1 ENHRY, CDR2 SYGVKD. The ends were cut back, 5 bases at V and 10 bases at J, with 17 bases in the middle. This clonotype was seen ten or more times. Its specificity is unknown. Regarding the study as a whole: The authors suggested that every seasonal influenza vaccination recruits few new T cells.

TCRdb used MiXCR to reprocess the RT-PCR reads, holding one entry per CDR3 protein. The sample lists about 780,000 distinct CDR3 sequences; about 18% were seen once. The origin of this receptor is a man aged 45-65 years who received an inactivated influenza vaccine. The specimen comprised PBMCs from blood, sampled roughly 5 days after vaccination. The chain carries TRBV10-3 and TRBJ1-2; D is unresolved. CDR3 sequence reads: CAISPAVGSHYTF. Here the CDR3 DNA reads TGTGCCATCAGTCCAGCCGTGGGGAGTCACTACACCTTC.